The TCR beta chain under discussion was sequenced for a study of shared clonotypes between healthy human individuals (dated by TCRdb to the early 2020s). General notes on the study: A few men and two women, aged 18 to 49 years, made up the cohort. To estimate repertoire size and how much clonotype sharing occurs between individuals, the study deeply sequenced the blood TCR repertoires of roughly 5 healthy adults. To increase sequencing depth and limit assay-specific biases, different laboratories used diverse techniques to prepare libraries and sequence TCR repertoires. For each donor, CD4 naive and CD4 memory were each given three plates, CD8 naive was given two plates, and CD8 memory was given one plate. Between about 0.8 and 8.9 billion PBMCs per donor were obtained by leukapheresis.

Here is what the overall study found, with its caveats: Naive subsets generally had larger estimated clonotype richness than memory subsets. Sampling was limited to blood, and TCR repertoires in tissue likely differ from TCR repertoires in blood. The genetic and exposure-history diversity represented was limited by the small number of donors. Higher generation probabilities were observed for clonotypes shared by all four sorted-subset donors than for non-shared clonotypes. Sharing across a few donors was observed for 5% to 6.5% of naive CD4, 3.5% of naive CD8, 2% to 2.5% of memory CD4, and approximately 0.41% of memory CD8 clonotypes. Incomplete sequencing was indicated by rarefaction of sorted-subset datasets, despite the large sequencing depth. Pairwise subsampling indicated that sequencing depth was expected to affect the degree of clonotype sharing among donors.

TCR CDR3 regions were amplified from genomic DNA by multiplex PCR using the deep immunoSEQ assay. Extracted genomic DNA from each cell subset was spread evenly across all wells of several immunoSEQ 96-well plates, with each plate serving as a replicate. For sorted subsets, around 200 ng genomic DNA, equal to 30,000 to 35,000 T cell genomes, was loaded into each replicate PCR. Purified libraries were quantified with a Qubit 3.0 fluorometer, sized on a Bioanalyzer 2100, and re-quantified with the KAPA Library Quantification kit. Each immunoSEQ 96-well plate was sequenced on its own single-read 150-cycle Illumina NextSeq 550 flow cell. From the authors' description of their analysis: Because only junctional sequences without quality scores were contained in the immunoSEQ output, filtering matching that applied to full-length reads could not be performed. To assign V/J genes and CDR3, sequences were annotated using PyIR, a Python wrapper for IgBLAST v1.9, with IMGT germline references. Any read was removed if the V/J assignment was weak (E-value above 1e-6), the CDR3 was missing, or the read contained stop codons, out-of-frame junctions, or ambiguous translated residues. V3J clonotypes were defined as sequences sharing the same inferred V gene, J gene, and CDR3 amino acid sequence. Percentage overlap between repertoires was calculated by dividing the number of shared unique clonotypes by the size of the smaller repertoire. Repertoire richness was assessed with RTK rarefaction, the Chao1 estimator, and Recon v2.1 estimates of unobserved clonotypes. Generation probabilities were computed with OLGA for all TCRbeta clonotypes obtained by the gDNA method from a handful of donors. Not all clones reach the TCRdb copy of this immuneACCESS table, which keeps in-frame sequences only. Checked studies attribute under half of the gap to unresolved V genes and leave the rest unexplained. V and J calls and clone size follow that table, whereas D and trimming were derived from the DNA. For this sample the table gives around 700,000 clones, of which less than 80% were detected only once. The ten largest account for 1.8% of the sample.

This clone was observed once. It has no known antigen specificity. No much larger clone is present one base from it, and per-base qualities are unavailable. The donors were healthy, HIV-negative adults who had no recently reported acute infections or vaccinations. Only Caucasian adults living in Nashville, Tennessee, USA were represented among the donors. CD4+ T cells were enriched through magnetic negative selection, after which naive cells were positively selected on CD45RA and the remaining negative fraction served as the memory subset. Blood was collected by leukapheresis, and PBMCs were isolated by Ficoll-Histopaque density gradient centrifugation and then cryopreserved in liquid nitrogen vapor phase. Purity and quantity of every magnetically sorted T cell population were checked by analytical flow cytometry. From each sorted fraction, genomic DNA was isolated and quantified by UV absorbance on a Nanodrop 2000c.

V lost 5 bases and J lost 5 bases; the stretch between them is 19 bases long. The germline V gene yields MDHEN for CDR1 and SYDVKM for CDR2. The CDR3 covers 15 residues, taking in both the cysteine and the phenylalanine. The DNA shown is the 45-base CDR3, in frame from base 1. The chain was built from TRBV28 and TRBJ2-7; TRBD1 is possibly the D segment (6 matching bases). Sequenced material: memory CD4+ T cells sorted from blood. The cell subset or site label corresponds to: CD45RA-negative fraction. The sequence was obtained from a woman under 40 in good health. The CDR3 sequence is CASSLAGVGRDEQYF. The nucleotide sequence reads as follows: TGTGCCAGCAGTCTGGCAGGGGTGGGGCGGGACGAGCAGTACTTC.